This T cell receptor (beta chain) was sequenced for a study of read filtering for tumor transcriptome and immune sequencing. Study information: DNase treatment preceded whole-transcriptome library preparation.

There are many counts of this clonotype. The library was built from about 370 ng RNA with molecular barcoded adaptors for alpha/delta and beta/gamma chains. In TCRdb, the reads were re-called with MiXCR into one record per CDR3 protein. The table has some 120,000 distinct CDR3 sequences, approximately 12% seen once; the top ten hold approximately 9.9%. CDR1 and CDR2 from the germline V gene are KGHDR and SFDVKD. With 2 bases removed from V and 4 bases from J, the gap between germline ends came to 13 bases. This CDR3 spans 15 amino acids. The origin of this receptor is a donor aged 40 or older with multiple myeloma. The V call is TRBV24-1, the J call TRBJ2-5, with a possible D match to TRBD1 (5 bases). Sequencing was done on a sample of a population of CD138-negative cells sorted from bone marrow. The DNA of the CDR3 is TGTGCCACCAGTGATTCTCCAGGGAACCGAGAGACCCAGTACTTC. It is translated as CATSDSPGNRETQYF.